A selection of T cell receptor beta chains follows, all from one sample in a study of vaccination effects on CD4 cells after COVID-19. The data were produced by immunoSEQ multiplex PCR, yet TCRdb's version contains in-frame clones alone and is incomplete. This sample yields 67,000 or so clones, of which around three quarters are seen a single time; roughly 4% belongs to the top ten. The antigens for these receptors are not known. Sequenced material: CD4+ T cells from PBMCs cultured with HCoV-OC43 spike peptides, taken before COVID-19 vaccination. The receptor source for this set is a human donor who received a COVID-19 vaccine. Each CDR3 is given with its conserved first and last residue. The D gene is left open where the match is weak. Size is omitted from some rows. Given values are once, few, many or a class for expanded clones.

length: 14
V: TRBV6-5
J: TRBJ2-1
D: NA
size: NA
DNA: TGTGCCAGCAGTTACTGGGGGGGGGCTGGTGAGCAGTTCTTC
CDR3: CASSYWGGAGEQFF

length: 14
V: TRBV10-3
J: TRBJ1-1
D: NA
size: NA
DNA: TGTGCCATCAGTACCAGTGGTAAGAACACTGAAGCTTTCTTT
CDR3: CAISTSGKNTEAFF

length: 14
V: TRBV18
J: TRBJ1-4
D: TRBD1
size: NA
DNA: TGTGCCAGCTCACCCGGACAGGGCGGTGAAAAACTGTTTTTT
CDR3: CASSPGQGGEKLFF

length: 16
V: TRBV5-1
J: TRBJ1-2
D: NA
size: NA
DNA: TGCGCCAGCAGCTTGTCGATTGCGGGGGCCGGCTATGGCTACACCTTC
CDR3: CASSLSIAGAGYGYTF

length: 14
V: TRBV5-5
J: TRBJ2-2
D: TRBD1
size: NA
DNA: TGTGCCAGCAGAGACAGGGGGCTAACCGGGGAGCTGTTTTTT
CDR3: CASRDRGLTGELFF

length: 14
V: TRBV5-1
J: TRBJ1-5
D: NA
size: few
DNA: TGCGCCAGCAGCCCGGCCCCGACGGGTCAGCCCCAGCATTTT
CDR3: CASSPAPTGQPQHF

length: 11
V: TRBV12-3/TRBV12-4
J: TRBJ1-1
D: NA
size: NA
DNA: TGTGCCAGCAGTTTTCCCGTGGAGGGGATCTTT
CDR3: CASSFPVEGIF

length: 14
V: TRBV30
J: TRBJ2-1
D: TRBD2
size: few
DNA: TGTGCCTGGAGTATAGCGGGGGGGAAAAATGAGCAGTTCTTC
CDR3: CAWSIAGGKNEQFF

length: 16
V: TRBV5-1
J: TRBJ2-5
D: NA
size: NA
DNA: TGCGCCAGCAGCTTGGATTCCTGGGACGGCCAAGAGACCCAGTACTTC
CDR3: CASSLDSWDGQETQYF

length: 14
V: TRBV15
J: TRBJ1-2
D: NA
size: NA
DNA: TGTGCCACCAGCGGCCGGGACATTAACTATGGCTACACCTTC
CDR3: CATSGRDINYGYTF

length: 11
V: TRBV11-2
J: TRBJ1-2
D: NA
size: few
DNA: TGTGCCAGCAGCTTCAGGAACGGCTACACCTTC
CDR3: CASSFRNGYTF

length: 15
V: TRBV27
J: TRBJ2-1
D: NA
size: NA
DNA: TGTGCCAGCAGTTTGAAAGGTCTTTCCAACAGTGAGCAGTTCTTC
CDR3: CASSLKGLSNSEQFF

length: 13
V: TRBV24-1
J: TRBJ2-5
D: NA
size: NA
DNA: TGTGCCACCGTGGAAGTTCAGGTGGAGACCCAGTACTTC
CDR3: CATVEVQVETQYF

length: 16
V: TRBV5-5
J: TRBJ1-3
D: NA
size: NA
DNA: TGTGCCAGCAGCTACCGGGACGGCAGCTCTGGAAACACCATATATTTT
CDR3: CASSYRDGSSGNTIYF

length: 16
V: TRBV9
J: TRBJ2-2
D: NA
size: NA
DNA: TGTGCCAGCAGCGTAGTCGACAGGACGAACACCGGGGAGCTGTTTTTT
CDR3: CASSVVDRTNTGELFF

length: 13
V: TRBV6-2/TRBV6-3
J: TRBJ2-1
D: TRBD1
size: NA
DNA: TGTGCCAGCAGTTCCCGACAGGGCAAAGAGCAGTTCTTC
CDR3: CASSSRQGKEQFF

length: 14
V: TRBV7-3
J: TRBJ2-3
D: TRBD1
size: NA
DNA: TGTGCCAGCAGCTCCCAAACAGGGGGAGGTTCGCAGTATTTT
CDR3: CASSSQTGGGSQYF

length: 13
V: TRBV7-9
J: TRBJ1-4
D: NA
size: NA
DNA: TGTGCCAGCAGTAGCAGGGCCAATGAAAAACTGTTTTTT
CDR3: CASSSRANEKLFF

length: 14
V: TRBV5-1
J: TRBJ1-4
D: TRBD1
size: NA
DNA: TGCGCCAGCAGCTTCCAGGGGGCCGGTGAAAAACTGTTTTTT
CDR3: CASSFQGAGEKLFF

length: 17
V: TRBV19
J: TRBJ1-6
D: NA
size: few
DNA: TGTGCCAGTAGCTGGGGGCCCAGCTACTCCTATAATTCACCCCTCCACTTT
CDR3: CASSWGPSYSYNSPLHF

length: 12
V: TRBV28
J: TRBJ1-2
D: NA
size: NA
DNA: TGTGCCAGCAACGGGGACGGACAGGGCTACACCTTC
CDR3: CASNGDGQGYTF

length: 17
V: TRBV7-3
J: TRBJ2-2
D: NA
size: NA
DNA: TGTGCCAGCAGCCTGGGGTCCGGGACCGGACCCACCGGGGAGCTGTTTTTT
CDR3: CASSLGSGTGPTGELFF

length: 15
V: TRBV5-1
J: TRBJ2-2
D: NA
size: NA
DNA: TGCGCCAGCTCCGAGGGGCCAGGGGCCACCGGGGAGCTGTTTTTT
CDR3: CASSEGPGATGELFF

length: 12
V: TRBV12-3/TRBV12-4
J: TRBJ1-1
D: NA
size: NA
DNA: TGTGCCAGCCGATCGGATTACACTGAAGCTTTCTTT
CDR3: CASRSDYTEAFF

length: 15
V: TRBV28
J: TRBJ1-3
D: NA
size: once
DNA: TGTGCCAGCAATAAAGGAGGTACCTCTGGAAACACCATATATTTT
CDR3: CASNKGGTSGNTIYF

length: 17
V: TRBV4-3
J: TRBJ2-3
D: NA
size: NA
DNA: TGCGCCAGCAGCCAAGAACTGGAAGGAACTAGCACAGATACGCAGTATTTT
CDR3: CASSQELEGTSTDTQYF

length: 16
V: TRBV18
J: TRBJ1-1
D: TRBD1
size: NA
DNA: TGTGCCAGCTCCAGAGGGACAGGGGTGAAAAACACTGAAGCTTTCTTT
CDR3: CASSRGTGVKNTEAFF

length: 15
V: TRBV2
J: TRBJ2-5
D: NA
size: once
DNA: TGTGCCAGCAGTGTCCAAACGGGGGTGGGGGAGACCCAGTACTTC
CDR3: CASSVQTGVGETQYF

length: 11
V: TRBV12-5
J: TRBJ1-6
D: NA
size: once
DNA: TGTGCTAGTGGTTCCACGTCGCCCCTCCACTTT
CDR3: CASGSTSPLHF

length: 17
V: TRBV30
J: TRBJ1-2
D: NA
size: NA
DNA: TGTGCCTGGAGTGTAGGAGATTACTACGTAGCTAACTATGGCTACACCTTC
CDR3: CAWSVGDYYVANYGYTF

length: 16
V: TRBV5-1
J: TRBJ1-3
D: NA
size: NA
DNA: TGCGCCAGCAGCTGGAGGGAGGGTTCGGGTGGAAACACCATATATTTT
CDR3: CASSWREGSGGNTIYF

length: 14
V: TRBV7-9
J: TRBJ2-1
D: NA
size: few
DNA: TGTGCCAGCAACGGACTTACCTCCTACAATGAGCAGTTCTTC
CDR3: CASNGLTSYNEQFF

length: 20
V: TRBV19
J: TRBJ2-6
D: NA
size: NA
DNA: TGTGCCAGTAGTACCAAACTAGCAATTTTTGGTTCGTCTGGGGCCAACGTCCTGACTTTC
CDR3: CASSTKLAIFGSSGANVLTF

length: 14
V: TRBV4-3
J: TRBJ1-2
D: TRBD1
size: NA
DNA: TGCGCCAGCAGCCAAGGGACAGGGTTCGGGGGCTACACCTTC
CDR3: CASSQGTGFGGYTF

length: 15
V: TRBV5-1
J: TRBJ2-4
D: NA
size: once
DNA: TGCGCCAGCAGCTTGGGAGACACGACGGTGAACATTCAGTACTTC
CDR3: CASSLGDTTVNIQYF

length: 16
V: TRBV5-5
J: TRBJ2-4
D: NA
size: NA
DNA: TGTGCCAGCAGCTTGGCAGGTCTACTAGCCAAAAACATTCAGTACTTC
CDR3: CASSLAGLLAKNIQYF

length: 16
V: TRBV7-3
J: TRBJ2-5
D: TRBD2
size: NA
DNA: TGTGCCAGCAGCCCACGGGCGGGGGGGCCTGGTGAGACCCAGTACTTC
CDR3: CASSPRAGGPGETQYF

length: 15
V: TRBV7-9
J: TRBJ1-2
D: NA
size: NA
DNA: TGTGCCAGCAGCTACCATCAGAGGGTTGACTATGGCTACACCTTC
CDR3: CASSYHQRVDYGYTF

length: 14
V: TRBV5-1
J: TRBJ2-3
D: NA
size: NA
DNA: TGCGCCAGCAGCCAAAGGACTAGCACAGATACGCAGTATTTT
CDR3: CASSQRTSTDTQYF

length: 12
V: TRBV30
J: TRBJ2-3
D: NA
size: NA
DNA: TGTGCCTGGGTAAAAGGGGTCAATACGCAGTATTTT
CDR3: CAWVKGVNTQYF

length: 16
V: TRBV2
J: TRBJ1-5
D: NA
size: NA
DNA: TGTGCCAGCAGTGAGTCCGGGACACCTAGCAATCAGCCCCAGCATTTT
CDR3: CASSESGTPSNQPQHF

length: 15
V: TRBV6-5
J: TRBJ1-4
D: NA
size: NA
DNA: TGTGCCAGCAATTCGATCCTAGGAACTAATGAAAAACTGTTTTTT
CDR3: CASNSILGTNEKLFF

length: 15
V: TRBV2
J: TRBJ2-5
D: TRBD2
size: NA
DNA: TGTGCCAGCCGACTAGCGGGGGGTCACCAAGAGACCCAGTACTTC
CDR3: CASRLAGGHQETQYF